This is a list of T cell receptor beta chains from one sample in a study of T cell repertoires in cytomegalovirus infection. The antigens for these receptors are not known. In TCRdb, the reads were re-called with MiXCR into one record per CDR3 protein. Altogether roughly 730,000 distinct CDR3 sequences are present, roughly 33% being singletons, with the ten largest covering about 20%. This material consisted of cultured PBMCs, taken from culture after CMV antigen stimulation. The receptor source for this set is a human donor in good health (CMV status not recorded). Some clones in this sample may be carry-over from other donors' samples. Both conserved end residues are part of each CDR3. The order of the fields is CDR3 DNA, CDR3 protein, V gene, J gene, D gene, clone size. D genes are given only for firm matches. The size of a clone is reported for some rows only, either as once, few or many, or as a class for expanded clones.

DNA: TGCGCCAGTCAAAAACAGGGGTTCATGAACACTGAAGCTTTCTTT
CDR3: CASQKQGFMNTEAFF
V: TRBV5-1
J: TRBJ1-1
D: TRBD1
size: .

DNA: TGTGCCAGCAGCTTATCAATAGCGGGGGCGATCAATGAGCAGTTCTTC
CDR3: CASSLSIAGAINEQFF
V: TRBV7-2
J: TRBJ2-1
D: TRBD2
size: many

DNA: TGTGCCAGCAGTTCACAGGGTAGCTATGGCTACACCTTC
CDR3: CASSSQGSYGYTF
V: TRBV6-1
J: TRBJ1-2
D: .
size: few

DNA: TGTGCCAGCAGCTCTATTGATGAGCAGTTCTTC
CDR3: CASSSIDEQFF
V: TRBV7-4
J: TRBJ2-1
D: .
size: .

DNA: TGTGCCAGCAGTGGGGGACTAGCGGGGGGGCACATTCAGTACTTC
CDR3: CASSGGLAGGHIQYF
V: TRBV28
J: TRBJ2-4
D: TRBD2
size: .

DNA: TGTGCCAGCAGTACCGGGTCCGTGGGGGCAGATACGCAGTATTTT
CDR3: CASSTGSVGADTQYF
V: TRBV12-3/TRBV12-4
J: TRBJ2-3
D: .
size: few

DNA: TGTGCCAGCAGAGGAGACAGCACCTATGGCTACACCTTC
CDR3: CASRGDSTYGYTF
V: TRBV12-3/TRBV12-4
J: TRBJ1-2
D: .
size: few

DNA: TGTGCCAGCAGTTACTCCAGGACTAGCGCAACCTACGAGCAGTACTTC
CDR3: CASSYSRTSATYEQYF
V: TRBV6-2/TRBV6-3
J: TRBJ2-7
D: TRBD2
size: .

DNA: TGTGCCAGCAGCGGGGTAGACAATGAGCAGTTCTTC
CDR3: CASSGVDNEQFF
V: TRBV9
J: TRBJ2-1
D: .
size: few

DNA: TGCGCCAGCGGGACAGGGCGGGAGACCCAGTACTTC
CDR3: CASGTGRETQYF
V: TRBV4-3
J: TRBJ2-5
D: TRBD1
size: few

DNA: TGTGCCAGCAGCTTAAACGGGGGGAGCTCCTACAATGAGCAGTTCTTC
CDR3: CASSLNGGSSYNEQFF
V: TRBV7-2
J: TRBJ2-1
D: TRBD2
size: many

DNA: TGCGCCAGCAGCTTGGTGGTTACCGGGAACACCGGGGAGCTGTTTTTT
CDR3: CASSLVVTGNTGELFF
V: TRBV5-1
J: TRBJ2-2
D: .
size: .

DNA: TGTGCCAGCAGCCAAAGAACCCTGGATTCACCCCTCCACTTT
CDR3: CASSQRTLDSPLHF
V: TRBV3-1
J: TRBJ1-6
D: .
size: .

DNA: TGTGCCAGCAGCCAAACGCCTTGGGAGACCCAGTACTTC
CDR3: CASSQTPWETQYF
V: TRBV14
J: TRBJ2-5
D: .
size: few

DNA: TGTGCCAGTAGTCCAGGGACGGACCACAATGAGCAGTTCTTC
CDR3: CASSPGTDHNEQFF
V: TRBV19
J: TRBJ2-1
D: .
size: few

DNA: TGCGCCAGCAGCCAAGATACAAGCTCCTACGAGCAGTACTTC
CDR3: CASSQDTSSYEQYF
V: TRBV4-1
J: TRBJ2-7
D: .
size: .